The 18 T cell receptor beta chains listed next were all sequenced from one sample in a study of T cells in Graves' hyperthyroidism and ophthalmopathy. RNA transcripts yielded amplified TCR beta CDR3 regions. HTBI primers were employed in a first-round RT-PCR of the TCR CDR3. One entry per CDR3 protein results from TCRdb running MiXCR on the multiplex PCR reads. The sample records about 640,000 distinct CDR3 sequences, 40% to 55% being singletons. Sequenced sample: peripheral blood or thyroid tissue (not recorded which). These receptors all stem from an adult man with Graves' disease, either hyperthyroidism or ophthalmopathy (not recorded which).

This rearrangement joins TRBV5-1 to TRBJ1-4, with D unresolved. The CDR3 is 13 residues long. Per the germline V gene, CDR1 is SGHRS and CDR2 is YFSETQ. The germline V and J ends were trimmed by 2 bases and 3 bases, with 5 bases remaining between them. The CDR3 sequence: CASSFEANEKLFF. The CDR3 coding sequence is TGCGCCAGCAGCTTCGAAGCTAATGAAAAACTGTTTTTT. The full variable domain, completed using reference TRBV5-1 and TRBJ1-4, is KAGVTQTPRYLIKTRGQQVTLSCSPISGHRSVSWYQQTPGQGLQFLFEYFSETQRNKGNFPGRFSGRQFSNSRSEMNVSTLELGDSALYLCASSFEANEKLFFGSGTQLSVL.

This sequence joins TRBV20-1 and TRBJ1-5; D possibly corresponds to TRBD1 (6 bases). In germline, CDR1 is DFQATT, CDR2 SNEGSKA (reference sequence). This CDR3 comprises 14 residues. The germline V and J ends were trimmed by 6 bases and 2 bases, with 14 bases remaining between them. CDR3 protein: CSATQGHGNQPQHF. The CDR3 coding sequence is TGCAGTGCCACACAGGGCCATGGCAATCAGCCCCAGCATTTT.

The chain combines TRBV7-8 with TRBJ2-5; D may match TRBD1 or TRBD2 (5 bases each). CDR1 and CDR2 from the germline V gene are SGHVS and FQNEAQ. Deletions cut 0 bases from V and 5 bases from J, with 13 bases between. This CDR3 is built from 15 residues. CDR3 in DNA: TGTGCCAGCAGCTTAGCGCACGCAGGGAGCGAGACCCAGTACTTC. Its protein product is CASSLAHAGSETQYF.

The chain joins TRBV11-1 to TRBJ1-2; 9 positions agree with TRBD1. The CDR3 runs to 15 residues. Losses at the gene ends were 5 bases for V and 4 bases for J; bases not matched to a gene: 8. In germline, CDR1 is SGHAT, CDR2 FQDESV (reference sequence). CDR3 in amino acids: CASSTTGGVGYGYTF. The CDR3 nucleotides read TGTGCCAGCAGCACAACAGGGGGCGTCGGCTATGGCTACACCTTC.

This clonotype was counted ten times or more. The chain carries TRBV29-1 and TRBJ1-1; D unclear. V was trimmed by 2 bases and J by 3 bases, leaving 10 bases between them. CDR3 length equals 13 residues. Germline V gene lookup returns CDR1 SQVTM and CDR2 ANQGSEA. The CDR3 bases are TGCAGCGTTGAATTGAGTGTGGACACTGAAGCTTTCTTT. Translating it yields CSVELSVDTEAFF.

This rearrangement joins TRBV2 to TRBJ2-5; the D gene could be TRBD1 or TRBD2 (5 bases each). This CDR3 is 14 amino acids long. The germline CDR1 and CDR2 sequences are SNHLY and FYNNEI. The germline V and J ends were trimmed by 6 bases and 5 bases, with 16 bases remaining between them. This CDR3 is CASRAGTYLETQYF. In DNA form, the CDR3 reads TGTGCCAGCAGAGCCGGGACCTATTTGGAGACCCAGTACTTC.

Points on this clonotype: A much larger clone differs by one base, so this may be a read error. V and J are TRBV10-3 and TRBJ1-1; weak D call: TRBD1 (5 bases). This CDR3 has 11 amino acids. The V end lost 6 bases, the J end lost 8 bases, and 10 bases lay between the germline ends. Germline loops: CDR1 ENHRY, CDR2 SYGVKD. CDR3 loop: CAIRTDSEAFF. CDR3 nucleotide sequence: TGTGCCATCAGAACCGACAGCGAAGCTTTCTTT.

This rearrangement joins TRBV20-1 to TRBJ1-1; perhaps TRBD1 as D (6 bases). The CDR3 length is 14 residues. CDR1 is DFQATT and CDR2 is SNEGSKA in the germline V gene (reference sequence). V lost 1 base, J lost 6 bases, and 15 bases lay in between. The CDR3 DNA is TGCAGTGCTAGAGGTACAGGGTGGGGAGCTGAAGCTTTCTTT. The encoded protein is CSARGTGWGAEAFF.

The CDR3 bases are TGTGCCAGCAGCCTACGAGGGACAGCTCATAATGAAAAACTGTTTTTT. Encoded protein: CASSLRGTAHNEKLFF. The chain joins TRBV9 to TRBJ1-4; TRBD1 agrees at 7 bases. V shed 4 bases, J shed 4 bases, and the junction held 10 bases outside the gene matches. The length of the CDR3 is 16 residues. Germline V CDR1 and CDR2: SGDLS, YYNGEE.

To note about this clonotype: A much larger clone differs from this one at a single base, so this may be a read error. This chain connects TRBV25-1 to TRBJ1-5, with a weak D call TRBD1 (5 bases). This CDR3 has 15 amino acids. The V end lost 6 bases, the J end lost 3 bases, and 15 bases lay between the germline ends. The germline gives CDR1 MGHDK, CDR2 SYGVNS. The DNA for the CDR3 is TGTGCCAGCAGCCCTGACCGGGACGACAATCAGCCCCAGCATTTT. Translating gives CASSPDRDDNQPQHF.

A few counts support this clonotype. The CDR3 DNA follows: TGTGCCAGTAGCGCCGGCGGGACAGGGGCCTATGGCTACACCTTC. Translated, it gives CASSAGGTGAYGYTF. The chain carries TRBV19 and TRBJ1-2, with 10 bases identical to TRBD1. Losses at the gene ends were 6 bases for V and 4 bases for J; bases not matched to a gene: 8. CDR3 length equals 15 residues. The germline V gene encodes CDR1 LNHDA and CDR2 SQIVND (reference sequence).

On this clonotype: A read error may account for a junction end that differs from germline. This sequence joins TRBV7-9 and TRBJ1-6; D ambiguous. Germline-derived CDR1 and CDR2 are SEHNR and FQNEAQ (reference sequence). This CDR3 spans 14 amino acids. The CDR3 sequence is CASSPEGETSPLHF. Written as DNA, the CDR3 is TGCGCCAGCAGCCCAGAAGGTGAGACTTCACCCCTCCACTTT.

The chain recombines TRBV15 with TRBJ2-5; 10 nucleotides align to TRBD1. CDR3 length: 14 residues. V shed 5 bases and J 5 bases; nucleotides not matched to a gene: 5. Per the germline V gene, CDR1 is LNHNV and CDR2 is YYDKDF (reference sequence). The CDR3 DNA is TGTGCCACCAGCTTTTGGACAGGGGGGGAGACCCAGTACTTC. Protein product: CATSFWTGGETQYF.

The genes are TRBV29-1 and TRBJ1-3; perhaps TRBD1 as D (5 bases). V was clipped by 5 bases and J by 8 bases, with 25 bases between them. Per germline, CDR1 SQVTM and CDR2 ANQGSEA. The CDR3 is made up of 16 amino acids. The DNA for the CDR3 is TGCAGCGTTTCTAGACAGACCGAGAACTATGGCTACACCATATATTTT. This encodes CSVSRQTENYGYTIYF.

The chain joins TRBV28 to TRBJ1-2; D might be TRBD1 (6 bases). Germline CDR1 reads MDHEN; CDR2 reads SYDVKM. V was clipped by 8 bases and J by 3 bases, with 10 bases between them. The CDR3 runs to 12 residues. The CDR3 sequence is CASYGQYYGYTF. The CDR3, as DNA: TGTGCCAGCTATGGACAGTACTATGGCTACACCTTC.

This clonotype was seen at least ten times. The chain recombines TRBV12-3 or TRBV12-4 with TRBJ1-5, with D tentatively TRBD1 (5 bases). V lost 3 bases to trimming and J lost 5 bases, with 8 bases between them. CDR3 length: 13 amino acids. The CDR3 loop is CASSFGRDQPQHF. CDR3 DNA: TGTGCCAGCAGTTTCGGCAGGGATCAGCCCCAGCATTTT.

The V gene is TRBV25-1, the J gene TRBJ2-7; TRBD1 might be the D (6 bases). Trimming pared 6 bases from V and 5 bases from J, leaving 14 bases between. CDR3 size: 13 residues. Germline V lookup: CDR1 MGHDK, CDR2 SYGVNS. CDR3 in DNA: TGTGCCAGCAGCCCCCGGGACAATAACGAGCAGTACTTC. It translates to CASSPRDNNEQYF.

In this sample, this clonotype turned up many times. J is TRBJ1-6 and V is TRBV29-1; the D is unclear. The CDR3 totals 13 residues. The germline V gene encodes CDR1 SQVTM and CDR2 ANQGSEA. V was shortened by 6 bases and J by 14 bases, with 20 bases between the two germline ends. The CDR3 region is CSVRLPAFSSLHF. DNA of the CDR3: TGCAGCGTACGCCTGCCGGCATTTTCGTCCCTCCACTTT.